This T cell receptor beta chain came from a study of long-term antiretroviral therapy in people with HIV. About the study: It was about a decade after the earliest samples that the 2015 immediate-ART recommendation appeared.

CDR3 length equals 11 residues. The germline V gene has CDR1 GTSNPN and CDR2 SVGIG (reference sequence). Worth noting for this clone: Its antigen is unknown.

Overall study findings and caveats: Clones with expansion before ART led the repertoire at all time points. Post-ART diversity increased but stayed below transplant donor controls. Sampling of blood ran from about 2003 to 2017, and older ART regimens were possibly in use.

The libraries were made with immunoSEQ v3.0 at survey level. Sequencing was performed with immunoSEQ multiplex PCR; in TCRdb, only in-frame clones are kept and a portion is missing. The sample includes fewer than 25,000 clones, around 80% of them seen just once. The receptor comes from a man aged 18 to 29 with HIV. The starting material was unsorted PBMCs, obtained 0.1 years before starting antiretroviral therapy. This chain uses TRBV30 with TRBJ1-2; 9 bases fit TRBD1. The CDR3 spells CAQGQGYGYTF. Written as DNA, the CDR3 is TGTGCACAGGGACAGGGTTATGGCTACACCTTC. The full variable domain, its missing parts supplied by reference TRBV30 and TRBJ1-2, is SQTIHQWPATLVQPVGSPLSLECTVEGTSNPNLYWYRQAAGRGLQLLFYSVGIGQISSEVPQNLSASRPQDRQFILSSKKLLLSDSGFYLCAQGQGYGYTFGSGTRLTVV.